These 14 T cell receptor beta chains share one sample of origin, sequenced in a study of OX40 agonist ivuxolimab in advanced cancers. The method was immunoSEQ multiplex PCR; TCRdb's version includes in-frame clones alone and lacks a portion of them. The sample contains tens of thousands of clones, just under 95% of which appear only once. Sequenced here: CD4+ or CD8+ T cells sorted from blood, sampled in a trial of the OX40 agonist ivuxolimab. These receptors came from an adult with an advanced solid tumor such as melanoma, head and neck, liver or kidney cancer.

The chain recombines TRBV7-2 with TRBJ2-7; 8 bases align to TRBD2. The CDR3 is made up of 15 amino acids. Trimming cost V 5 bases and J 2 bases; bases outside gene matches: 8. From germline, CDR1 is SGHTA and CDR2 FQGNSA. CDR3 in amino acids: CASSPDSGGTYEQYF. The CDR3 DNA is TGTGCCAGCAGCCCCGATTCGGGAGGGACCTACGAGCAGTACTTC.

The V call is TRBV11-3, the J call TRBJ1-2; TRBD1 matches 10 bases. With V trimmed by 4 bases and J by 3 bases, 8 bases remained unmatched. The CDR3 is 16 amino acids. Germline CDR1 and CDR2: SGHNT and YENEEA. This CDR3 is CASSSLGTGVHYGYTF. The CDR3 bases are TGTGCCAGCAGCTCCCTCGGGACAGGGGTTCACTATGGCTACACCTTC.

A note on this clone: The junction does not match germline at one end; this may be a read error. The chain couples TRBV18 to TRBJ2-7; D uncertain. The CDR3 is made up of 10 amino acids. Germline CDR1 and CDR2: KGHSH and LQKENI. The CDR3 DNA reads TGTGCCAGCTCACCAACCGGGCCCTCGTTC. This encodes CASSPTGPSF.

The rearrangement uses TRBV5-1 and TRBJ2-2; tentatively, D is TRBD2 (6 bases). Germline values: CDR1 SGHRS, CDR2 YFSETQ. Trimming pared 4 bases from V and 3 bases from J, leaving 10 bases between. The CDR3 consists of 14 residues. CDR3: CASSPGLYTGELFF. For the CDR3, the DNA is TGCGCCAGCAGCCCGGGACTTTACACCGGGGAGCTGTTTTTT.

This chain joins TRBV19 and TRBJ2-1; 10 bases agree with TRBD2. The CDR3 has 18 amino acids. Germline CDR1 LNHDA, CDR2 SQIVND (reference sequence). J was trimmed by 4 bases and V by 1 base; bases with no gene match: 10. CDR3 DNA sequence: TGTGCCAGTAGTATAGGCCGAAGAGCGGGGGGGCGTTACAATGAGCAGTTCTTC. Its translation is CASSIGRRAGGRYNEQFF.

This chain uses TRBV27 with TRBJ2-7; 8 bases line up with TRBD2. Germline loops: CDR1 MNHEY, CDR2 SMNVEV (reference sequence). J lost 3 bases, V lost 5 bases, and 9 bases had no gene match. The CDR3 totals 15 residues. CDR3 residues: CASSRPSGWDYEQYF. The CDR3 bases are TGTGCCAGCAGTAGGCCTAGCGGGTGGGACTACGAGCAGTACTTC.

The chain joins TRBV7-9 to TRBJ2-5, with a possible D match to TRBD2 (6 bases). The CDR3 runs to 16 residues. Trimming shortened V by 5 bases and J by 1 base, and 17 bases separated the two germline ends. Germline V lookup: CDR1 SEHNR, CDR2 FQNEAQ (reference sequence). The CDR3 DNA follows: TGTGCCAGCAGCGCCACTACTGGGGGGTCCCAAGAGACCCAGTACTTC. Its protein product is CASSATTGGSQETQYF.

The rearrangement links TRBV5-1 to TRBJ2-7, with 8 bases that match TRBD2. The tail of the sequence fits TRBJ2-5 better, so the J call may be wrong. The germline V gene encodes CDR1 SGHRS and CDR2 YFSETQ. This CDR3 has 15 residues. The CDR3 spells CASSLALAGGETQYF. The CDR3 nucleotides are TGCGCCAGCAGCTTGGCCCTAGCGGGTGGAGAGACCCAGTACTTC.

This chain links TRBV5-6 with TRBJ2-3; 8 bases line up with TRBD1. This CDR3 spans 15 amino acids. J lost 5 bases, V lost 3 bases, and 8 bases had no gene match. CDR1 and CDR2 from the germline V gene are SGHDT and YYEEEE. CDR3 in amino acids: CASSSGQGNRDTQYF. The CDR3 DNA reads TGTGCCAGCAGCTCTGGACAGGGAAATCGAGATACGCAGTATTTT.

This chain joins TRBV7-6 and TRBJ2-3, with TRBD1 identical over 11 bases. The CDR3 has 15 amino acids. Looked up from germline, CDR1 is SGHVS and CDR2 is FNYEAQ. V shed 1 base, J shed 4 bases, and the junction held 1 base outside the gene matches. CDR3 sequence reads: CASSLGTGGPDTQYF. CDR3 sequence (DNA): TGTGCCAGCAGCTTAGGGACAGGGGGCCCAGATACGCAGTATTTT.

This chain joins TRBV9 and TRBJ1-1; D gene unclear. V was cut by 3 bases and J by 8 bases, with 8 bases left in between. Per germline, CDR1 SGDLS and CDR2 YYNGEE. The CDR3 has 11 residues. Written as DNA, the CDR3 is TGTGCCAGCAGCGGGAGGTTAGAAGCTTTCTTT. Translation gives CASSGRLEAFF.

The CDR3 region has the DNA TGCGCCAGCAGCCAAGATTGGGGACAGGGAGGGGATGAGCAGTTCTTC. This sequence encodes CASSQDWGQGGDEQFF. The V gene is TRBV4-3, the J gene TRBJ2-1; 9 bases are a match to TRBD1. J gave up 8 bases and V 0 bases, and 8 bases lay outside the gene matches. This CDR3 contains 16 residues. Germline V CDR1 and CDR2: LGHNA, YSLEER.

As regards this clone: Its ends do not fully match the called genes, so a read error is possible. The rearrangement links TRBV2 to TRBJ2-5; 8 nucleotides align to TRBD2. From germline, CDR1 is SNHLY and CDR2 FYNNEI. This CDR3 comprises 14 residues. This CDR3 is CASNPGLAEEAQYF. The CDR3 DNA reads as TGTGCCAGCAACCCCGGACTAGCCGAAGAGGCCCAGTACTTC.

Worth noting for this clone: Different DNA sequences within this sample yield the same CDR3. J is TRBJ2-1 and V is TRBV11-3, with D possibly being TRBD2 (6 bases). V shed 6 bases and J shed 6 bases, with 18 bases lying between them. In germline, CDR1 is SGHNT, CDR2 YENEEA. The CDR3 runs to 15 residues. The CDR3 coding sequence is TGTGCCAGCAGTTCTCCCGCTGGACTAATCAATGAGCAGTTCTTC. Protein sequence: CASSSPAGLINEQFF.